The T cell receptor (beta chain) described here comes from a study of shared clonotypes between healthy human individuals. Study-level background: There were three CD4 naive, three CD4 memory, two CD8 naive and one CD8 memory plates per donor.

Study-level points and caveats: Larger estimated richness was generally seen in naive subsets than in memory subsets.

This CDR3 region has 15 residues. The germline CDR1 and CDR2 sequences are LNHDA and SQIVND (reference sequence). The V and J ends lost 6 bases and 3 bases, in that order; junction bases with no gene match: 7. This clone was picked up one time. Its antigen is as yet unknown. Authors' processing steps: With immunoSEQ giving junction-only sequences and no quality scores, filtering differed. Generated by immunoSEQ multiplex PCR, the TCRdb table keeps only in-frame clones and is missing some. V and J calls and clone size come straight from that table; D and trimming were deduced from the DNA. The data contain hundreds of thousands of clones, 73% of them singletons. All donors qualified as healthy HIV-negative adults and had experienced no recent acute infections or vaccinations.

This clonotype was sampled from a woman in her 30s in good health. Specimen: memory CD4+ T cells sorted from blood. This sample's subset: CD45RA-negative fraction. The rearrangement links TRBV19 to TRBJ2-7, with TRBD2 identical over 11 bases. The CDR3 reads CASRILAGDFYEQYF. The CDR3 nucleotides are TGTGCCAGTAGGATACTAGCGGGAGACTTCTACGAGCAGTACTTC.